Shown below are 8 T cell receptor beta chains from a single sample sequenced in a study of PD-L1 blockade in urothelial cancer. Time point specified: peripheral blood 6 weeks after treatment start. The method was immunoSEQ multiplex PCR; TCRdb's version includes in-frame clones alone and lacks a portion of them. The table has about 44,000 clones, around 90% seen once. The source was PBMCs, collected around atezolizumab (anti-PD-L1) treatment. The receptors here all came from a man in his 70s with urothelial cancer.

The rearrangement joins TRBV19 to TRBJ2-1, with TRBD2 matching 12 bases. The CDR3 is made up of 15 amino acids. Germline assignment: CDR1 LNHDA and CDR2 SQIVND (reference sequence). V lost 3 bases and J lost 8; bases outside the gene matches: 5. CDR3: CASSIGLAGGDEQFF. CDR3 nucleotides: TGTGCCAGTAGTATTGGGCTAGCGGGAGGGGATGAGCAGTTCTTC.

The chain links TRBV29-1 to TRBJ1-3; 7 bases map to TRBD1. From germline, CDR1 is SQVTM and CDR2 ANQGSEA. The CDR3 loop spans 15 amino acids. V was pared by 6 bases and J by 0 bases, with 8 bases of the junction left unmatched. CDR3 DNA sequence: TGCAGCGTAGCCATGACAGGGACCTCTGGAAACACCATATATTTT. Amino acid sequence: CSVAMTGTSGNTIYF.

The V and J genes are TRBV18 and TRBJ2-1; 7 bases align to TRBD1. The germline gives CDR1 KGHSH, CDR2 LQKENI. The CDR3 length is 13 residues. V gave up 4 bases and J gave up 9 bases; unmatched junction bases: 6. CDR3: CASSQGAGGEQFF. The CDR3 region has the DNA TGTGCCAGCTCACAGGGGGCCGGAGGTGAGCAGTTCTTC.

This chain connects TRBV6-4 to TRBJ2-3, with D unresolved. There are 13 residues in the CDR3. V was pared by 6 bases and J by 1 base, with 8 bases between. Germline-derived CDR1 and CDR2 are MRHNA and SNTAGT. The CDR3 sequence: CASSSQGTDTQYF. The DNA for the CDR3 is TGTGCCAGCAGCTCGCAGGGCACAGATACGCAGTATTTT.

A few counts support this clone. The rearrangement joins TRBV14 to TRBJ2-2; TRBD1 matches 8 bases. From germline, CDR1 is SGHDN and CDR2 FVKESK. Losses at the gene ends were 3 bases for V and 7 bases for J; bases not matched to a gene: 7. The CDR3 has 15 amino acids. The CDR3: CASSQYQGADGELFF. CDR3 DNA sequence: TGTGCCAGCAGCCAGTATCAGGGGGCTGACGGGGAGCTGTTTTTT.

The rearrangement joins TRBV5-4 to TRBJ2-1, with TRBD2 as a possible D gene (6 bases). CDR3 size: 14 residues. The germline gives CDR1 SGHNT, CDR2 YYREEE (reference sequence). Deletions cut 4 bases from V and 5 bases from J, with 13 bases between. As DNA, the CDR3 is TGTGCCAGCAGCCCGCGGGACTTAGACAATGAGCAGTTCTTC. Amino acid sequence: CASSPRDLDNEQFF.

The chain uses TRBV29-1 and TRBJ1-2; unclear D gene. Trimming stripped 4 bases from V and 2 bases from J, with 5 bases between. This CDR3 has 11 residues. The V gene's germline CDR1 is SQVTM and CDR2 ANQGSEA. The CDR3 DNA reads as TGCAGCGTTGGAGGGAACTATGGCTACACCTTC. This codes for CSVGGNYGYTF.

This chain links TRBV9 with TRBJ2-5, with D possibly being TRBD1 (5 bases). With 0 bases removed from V and 1 base from J, the gap between germline ends came to 10 bases. The CDR3 loop spans 15 amino acids. Per germline, CDR1 SGDLS and CDR2 YYNGEE. The CDR3 coding sequence is TGTGCCAGCAGCGTAGCTCCCAGGGCCCAAGAGACCCAGTACTTC. Translated, it gives CASSVAPRAQETQYF. The full variable domain, completed using reference TRBV9 and TRBJ2-5, is DSGVTQTPKHLITATGQRVTLRCSPRSGDLSVYWYQQSLDQGLQFLIQYYNGEERAKGNILERFSAQQFPDLHSELNLSSLELGDSALYFCASSVAPRAQETQYFGPGTRLLVL.